The 20 T cell receptor beta chains below come from one sample, sequenced in a study of shared clonotypes between healthy human individuals. Some clones are missing from TCRdb's copy, which holds only in-frame ones; the method was immunoSEQ multiplex PCR. This table has roughly 490,000 clones, around 80% appearing once. The sequencing sample was made of PBMCs. Receptor source: a woman aged 40 to 49 in good health. Some clones in this sample may be carry-over from other donors' samples.

The V call is TRBV9, the J call TRBJ1-4, with 9 nucleotides matching TRBD1. The CDR3 spans 17 residues. V was pared by 4 bases and J by 3 bases, with 10 bases of the junction left unmatched. Per germline, CDR1 SGDLS and CDR2 YYNGEE. The CDR3 reads CASSPGQGRGPNEKLFF. CDR3 nucleotide sequence: TGTGCCAGCAGCCCGGGACAGGGAAGGGGGCCTAATGAAAAACTGTTTTTT.

The chain joins TRBV25-1 to TRBJ2-7; the match to TRBD2 covers 8 bases. Germline V gene data show CDR1 as MGHDK and CDR2 as SYGVNS. J lost 7 bases, V lost 4 bases, and 15 bases had no gene match. The CDR3 sequence is 16 residues long. CDR3 coding DNA: TGTGCCAGCAGTGGCGGTTGGCTAGCGGGTGGCAGGGAGCAGTACTTC. Protein: CASSGGWLAGGREQYF.

The chain couples TRBV7-8 to TRBJ2-2; no clear D. Trimming shortened V by 0 bases and J by 0 bases, and 8 bases separated the two germline ends. The CDR3 is 16 residues long. CDR1 and CDR2 (germline): SGHVS, FQNEAQ. As DNA, the CDR3 is TGTGCCAGCAGCTTAGCCGGCGGTACGAACACCGGGGAGCTGTTTTTT. It is translated as CASSLAGGTNTGELFF.

The rearrangement links TRBV5-8 to TRBJ1-3; 10 bases fit TRBD1. Germline values: CDR1 SGHTS, CDR2 YDEGEE. The CDR3 is 15 amino acids. With 4 bases clipped from V and 3 bases from J, the junction kept 4 bases outside the gene matches. CDR3 residues: CASSQGTGDGNTIYF. CDR3 DNA: TGTGCCAGCAGCCAGGGGACAGGGGATGGAAACACCATATATTTT.

This clone has just one count. J is TRBJ2-1 and V is TRBV5-4, with TRBD1 as a possible D gene (6 bases). The V end lost 0 bases, the J end lost 4 bases, and 8 bases lay between the germline ends. This CDR3 is built from 14 residues. Germline V gives CDR1 SGHNT, CDR2 YYREEE (reference sequence). CDR3 sequence reads: CASSLGQGYNEQFF. DNA of the CDR3: TGTGCCAGCAGCTTGGGGCAGGGGTACAATGAGCAGTTCTTC. Together with reference TRBV5-4 and TRBJ2-1, the CDR3 gives the full variable domain: ETGVTQSPTHLIKTRGQQVTLRCSSQSGHNTVSWYQQALGQGPQFIFQYYREEENGRGNFPPRFSGLQFPNYSSELNVNALELDDSALYLCASSLGQGYNEQFFGPGTRLTVL.

The rearrangement uses TRBV9 and TRBJ1-3; 7 bases match TRBD1. Germline trimming cut 3 bases from V and 2 bases from J; bases unmatched to any gene: 8. The CDR3 extends over 16 amino acids. Per germline, CDR1 SGDLS and CDR2 YYNGEE. The CDR3 region is CASSADPQGTGNTIYF. CDR3 in DNA: TGTGCCAGCAGCGCCGACCCACAGGGGACTGGAAACACCATATATTTT. Full variable domain (missing parts from reference TRBV9 and TRBJ1-3): DSGVTQTPKHLITATGQRVTLRCSPRSGDLSVYWYQQSLDQGLQFLIQYYNGEERAKGNILERFSAQQFPDLHSELNLSSLELGDSALYFCASSADPQGTGNTIYFGEGSWLTVV.

The chain combines TRBV6-5 with TRBJ1-4, with D perhaps matching TRBD1 (6 bases). CDR3 length: 14 amino acids. Germline CDR1 reads MNHEY; CDR2 reads SVGAGI. Trimming pared 5 bases from V and 2 bases from J, leaving 9 bases between. The CDR3 nucleotides are TGTGCCAGCAGTCAAGGACAGACTAATGAAAAACTGTTTTTT. Translating gives CASSQGQTNEKLFF.

This clone has just one count. The V and J genes are TRBV6-5 and TRBJ2-7; either TRBD1 or TRBD2 may fit D (5 bases each). Germline CDR1 reads MNHEY; CDR2 reads SVGAGI. The CDR3 contains 13 residues. The ends were cut back, 6 bases at V and 7 bases at J, with 16 bases in the middle. The CDR3: CASREGPRWEQYF. In DNA form, the CDR3 reads TGTGCCAGCAGAGAGGGACCTAGGTGGGAGCAGTACTTC.

V gene TRBV28 combines with J gene TRBJ1-2; possible D gene TRBD1, 5 bases. The CDR3 is 15 amino acids. V dropped 3 bases and J dropped 4 bases, with 15 bases sitting between them. The V gene's germline CDR1 is MDHEN and CDR2 SYDVKM. Written as DNA, the CDR3 is TGTGCCAGCAGTTTTGGGTCAGGGTGGGTCTATGGCTACACCTTC. Amino acids: CASSFGSGWVYGYTF.

The chain employs TRBV9 and TRBJ2-1; TRBD2 aligns across 14 bases. The CDR3 extends over 15 amino acids. V shed 3 bases, J shed 10 bases, and the junction held 6 bases outside the gene matches. From germline, CDR1 is SGDLS and CDR2 YYNGEE. The CDR3 sequence is CASSAAGLAGEEQFF. As DNA, the CDR3 is TGTGCCAGCAGCGCAGCGGGACTAGCGGGAGAGGAGCAGTTCTTC.

The genes are TRBV4-2 and TRBJ2-3, with 10 bases fitting TRBD2. The germline gives CDR1 LGHNA, CDR2 YNFKEQ. Losses at the gene ends were 0 bases for V and 2 bases for J; bases not matched to a gene: 8. The length of the CDR3 is 18 residues. CDR3 in DNA: TGTGCCAGCAGCCAAGATCACCCTAGCGGGAGTTACACAGATACGCAGTATTTT. It encodes CASSQDHPSGSYTDTQYF.

The chain carries TRBV29-1 and TRBJ1-1; 9 bases are a match to TRBD1. The germline V gene has CDR1 SQVTM and CDR2 ANQGSEA. J gave up 2 bases and V 3 bases, and 7 bases lay outside the gene matches. The CDR3 runs to 15 residues. The CDR3 sequence: CSVDPDRGSNTEAFF. As DNA, the CDR3 is TGCAGCGTTGATCCGGACAGGGGTTCTAACACTGAAGCTTTCTTT.

V gene TRBV5-8 combines with J gene TRBJ2-2; 7 bases align to TRBD2. The CDR3 runs 18 residues. CDR1 is SGHTS, CDR2 YDEGEE, per germline. The trim removed 6 bases at V and 2 bases at J, leaving 16 bases unmatched. CDR3 protein: CASNPRGARGNNTGELFF. The CDR3 nucleotides read TGTGCCAGCAACCCGAGAGGGGCGCGGGGGAATAACACCGGGGAGCTGTTTTTT.

J is TRBJ2-1 and V is TRBV6-5; 8 nucleotides match TRBD2. The V gene's germline CDR1 is MNHEY and CDR2 SVGAGI. The ends lost 0 bases at V and 4 bases at J; junction bases unmatched: 5. CDR3 length: 16 amino acids. The CDR3 region is CASSYSSGGDYNEQFF. The CDR3 DNA sequence: TGTGCCAGCAGTTACTCGAGCGGGGGTGATTACAATGAGCAGTTCTTC.

The chain combines TRBV1 with TRBJ1-2. TRBV1 is shown as a pseudogene. The CDR3 consists of 12 residues. This CDR3 is CTSSLGSYGYTF. Written as DNA, the CDR3 is TGCACCAGCAGCCTTGGGAGCTATGGCTACACCTTC.

The chain recombines TRBV7-8 with TRBJ1-4, with 8 positions matching TRBD1. The CDR3 totals 19 residues. Trimming at V came to 0 bases and at J to 8 bases, leaving 17 bases not matched to a gene. Germline lookup yields CDR1 SGHVS and CDR2 FQNEAQ. DNA of the CDR3: TGTGCCAGCAGCTTAGCCCCGGACAGGGTAAAAGTCGGTTGGGAAAAACTGTTTTTT. This encodes CASSLAPDRVKVGWEKLFF.

This clone has ten or more counts. This chain joins TRBV19 and TRBJ2-3; 9 bases line up with TRBD1. The CDR3 covers 13 residues. Trimming cost V 8 bases and J 5 bases; bases outside gene matches: 5. The germline V gene encodes CDR1 LNHDA and CDR2 SQIVND (reference sequence). The CDR3 sequence: CASRDRERDTQYF. For the CDR3, the DNA is TGTGCCAGTCGGGACAGGGAGCGAGATACGCAGTATTTT.

The chain couples TRBV27 to TRBJ2-7, with D perhaps matching TRBD1 (5 bases). The V end was cut by 5 bases, the J end by 2 bases, with 22 bases between. CDR3 length: 17 amino acids. Looked up from germline, CDR1 is MNHEY and CDR2 is SMNVEV (reference sequence). The CDR3 sequence is CASSKYPQGTGTYEQYF. The CDR3 DNA is TGTGCCAGCAGTAAATACCCGCAGGGAACTGGCACCTACGAGCAGTACTTC.

The chain joins TRBV7-2 to TRBJ2-5, with 7 bases aligning to TRBD1. The germline V gene has CDR1 SGHTA and CDR2 FQGNSA. Trimming cost V 5 bases and J 1 base; bases outside gene matches: 4. The CDR3 contains 14 residues. The CDR3 DNA is TGTGCCAGCAGCCAAGACAGGGTCCAAGAGACCCAGTACTTC. This codes for CASSQDRVQETQYF.

This chain connects TRBV9 to TRBJ2-1; TRBD2 matches at 7 bases. The J segment lost 4 bases and the V segment lost 0 bases, leaving 4 bases of the junction unmatched. The germline gives CDR1 SGDLS, CDR2 YYNGEE. There are 15 residues in the CDR3. CDR3 protein: CASSVGASGYNEQFF. CDR3 coding DNA: TGTGCCAGCAGCGTAGGGGCTAGCGGTTACAATGAGCAGTTCTTC.